Detailed here is one T cell receptor beta chain. Its antigen is as yet unknown. Trimming took 3 bases from V and 1 from J, leaving 12 bases between them. The CDR3 contains 14 residues. Germline CDR1 reads SQVTM; CDR2 reads ANQGSEA. This specimen comes from a study of T cell responses to AZD1222 COVID-19 vaccine. Study results and caveats: Reports say nearly half of spike-specific TCRs go after unmutated variant regions. Baseline antibody screening turned up just six seropositive AZD1222 recipients.

Analysis merged second doses at about 4 or about 12 weeks. Measured with immunoSEQ multiplex PCR; TCRdb has only the in-frame clones, and not every one. The sample yields about 110,000 clones, 90% to 95% seen once. Here the sequenced sample was peripheral blood, taken 28 days after the second AZD1222 dose. The rearrangement joins TRBV29-1 to TRBJ1-1; D ambiguous. This TCR was sampled from an adult who received the AZD1222 COVID-19 vaccine. Written as DNA, the CDR3 is TGCAGCGTTGATGATCCGAGGAAGAACACTGAAGCTTTCTTT. Translation gives CSVDDPRKNTEAFF.